These 32 T cell receptor beta chains originate from one sample sequenced in a study of cytomegalovirus exposure and HLA in healthy donors. Vbeta (60) and Jbeta (13) primers were used in the PCR. Using immunoSEQ multiplex PCR, the repertoire was profiled, and TCRdb retains in-frame clones only, with some absent. The sample consists of some 160,000 clones, around 77% of them appearing once. Sequences were obtained from PBMCs. These receptors were obtained from a woman aged 30 to 39 in good health and CMV-seronegative.

J is TRBJ1-2 and V is TRBV25-1; D is uncertain. CDR3 length equals 14 residues. CDR1 is MGHDK and CDR2 is SYGVNS in the germline V gene. V was pared by 6 bases and J by 4 bases, with 15 bases between. In nucleotides, the CDR3 is TGTGCCAGCAGGGGGAGGTTAGGGCGCTATGGCTACACCTTC. It yields the protein CASRGRLGRYGYTF.

This rearrangement joins TRBV19 to TRBJ2-1, with 11 nucleotides matching TRBD2. Per the germline V gene, CDR1 is LNHDA and CDR2 is SQIVND (reference sequence). Trimming took 4 bases from V and 8 from J; bases not matched to a gene: 7. The CDR3 extends over 15 amino acids. CDR3 bases: TGTGCCAGTAGTAGACTAGCGGGGCGGACTGATGAGCAGTTCTTC. Encoded protein: CASSRLAGRTDEQFF.

The chain carries TRBV29-1 and TRBJ2-3, with D tentatively TRBD1 (6 bases). Looked up from germline, CDR1 is SQVTM and CDR2 is ANQGSEA. This CDR3 is built from 12 residues. Trimming pared 6 bases from V and 6 bases from J, leaving 13 bases between. CDR3 sequence: CSVLIQGDTQYF. In DNA, the CDR3 is TGCAGCGTACTGATACAGGGCGATACGCAGTATTTT.

This clone showed up just once. This chain uses TRBV30 with TRBJ1-5; 7 bases agree with TRBD1. Germline V gives CDR1 GTSNPN, CDR2 SVGIG (reference sequence). V lost 2 bases, J lost 4 bases, and 5 bases stayed unmatched. CDR3 length: 14 residues. The CDR3 spells CAWSTGTENQPQHF. The CDR3 bases are TGTGCCTGGAGTACCGGGACAGAGAATCAGCCCCAGCATTTT.

The chain carries TRBV7-9 and TRBJ2-7; 10 positions agree with TRBD2. Looked up from germline, CDR1 is SEHNR and CDR2 is FQNEAQ (reference sequence). The V segment lost 0 bases and the J segment 3 bases; nucleotides outside the gene matches: 11. The CDR3 consists of 18 residues. The CDR3 spells CASSLASSGSSGGYEQYF. CDR3 coding DNA: TGTGCCAGCAGCTTAGCGTCTAGCGGGAGCTCGGGTGGCTACGAGCAGTACTTC.

In DNA, the CDR3 is TGTGCCAGCAGCCCCCAGGGGCCCTACGAGCAGTACTTC. This sequence encodes CASSPQGPYEQYF. This chain links TRBV21-1 with TRBJ2-7; the DNA was not compared with TRBD1, the D call given in the table. TRBV21-1 is annotated as a pseudogene. This CDR3 region has 13 residues.

The V and J genes are TRBV6-6 and TRBJ2-4, with TRBD1 matching over 8 bases. CDR3 length: 14 residues. Germline V gene lookup returns CDR1 MNHNY and CDR2 SVGAGI (reference sequence). V was clipped by 2 bases and J by 8 bases; unmatched bases: 5. The CDR3 reads CASSYLQGADIQYF. The CDR3 nucleotides read TGTGCCAGCAGTTACCTCCAGGGGGCAGACATTCAGTACTTC.

The chain has TRBV5-6 and TRBJ2-5; 15 bases map to TRBD2. CDR3 length equals 18 residues. J was trimmed by 5 bases and V by 4 bases; bases with no gene match: 12. Germline V lookup: CDR1 SGHDT, CDR2 YYEEEE. The chain's CDR3 is CASSHRTSGRGNRETQYF. For the CDR3, the DNA is TGTGCCAGCAGCCACAGGACTAGCGGGAGGGGGAATAGGGAGACCCAGTACTTC.

This chain links TRBV7-3 with TRBJ2-7, with D maybe TRBD2 (6 bases). The V and J ends lost 3 bases and 3 bases respectively, with 15 bases between them. The CDR3 spans 15 residues. Germline assignment: CDR1 SGHTA and CDR2 FQGTGA. Here the CDR3 DNA reads TGTGCCAGCAGCTTGGGTGGGGGGTCGGGCTACGAGCAGTACTTC. Encoded protein: CASSLGGGSGYEQYF.

The chain uses TRBV11-2 and TRBJ2-7; D may be TRBD1 (5 bases). This CDR3 is built from 14 residues. The ends were cut back, 0 bases at V and 5 bases at J, with 11 bases in the middle. Germline assignment: CDR1 SGHAT and CDR2 FQNNGV. The DNA of the CDR3 is TGTGCCAGCAGCTTAGATCCAGGGTCCCACGAGCAGTACTTC. Residues: CASSLDPGSHEQYF.

This chain uses TRBV28 with TRBJ1-1, with TRBD1 matching over 9 bases. The CDR3 length is 15 residues. Germline trimming cut 1 base from V and 1 base from J; bases unmatched to any gene: 1. From germline, CDR1 is MDHEN and CDR2 SYDVKM. CDR3 loop: CASSLSGQGNTEAFF. DNA for the CDR3: TGTGCCAGCAGTTTATCGGGACAGGGGAACACTGAAGCTTTCTTT.

The rearrangement joins TRBV30 to TRBJ1-1, with 9 bases fitting TRBD1. The ends lost 2 bases at V and 7 bases at J; junction bases unmatched: 5. The V gene's germline CDR1 is GTSNPN and CDR2 SVGIG (reference sequence). The CDR3 runs to 13 residues. CDR3 nucleotides: TGTGCCTGGAGTCAACAGGGGGCCGGTGAAGCTTTCTTT. It specifies CAWSQQGAGEAFF.

This chain links TRBV10-1 with TRBJ1-5; TRBD1 matches at 7 bases. The CDR3 has 15 amino acids. CDR1 WNHNN and CDR2 SYGVQD come from the germline V gene (reference sequence). V lost 7 bases to trimming and J lost 5 bases; unmatched junction nucleotides: 11. As DNA, the CDR3 is TGCGCCAGCACCCCCCCCACAGGGGATTATCAGCCCCAGCATTTT. This sequence encodes CASTPPTGDYQPQHF.

The V gene is TRBV28, the J gene TRBJ2-5, with D tentatively TRBD1 (6 bases). The V end was cut by 4 bases, the J end by 3 bases, with 9 bases between. The CDR3 consists of 13 residues. CDR1 is MDHEN, CDR2 SYDVKM, per germline. This CDR3 reads CASSYGTKETQYF. DNA for the CDR3: TGTGCCAGCAGTTACGGGACAAAAGAGACCCAGTACTTC.

This clone was counted only a few times. V gene TRBV27 combines with J gene TRBJ1-1; 9 bases match TRBD1. The junction had 8 bases not matched to a gene; V was cut back by 2 bases and J by 1 base. The germline CDR1 and CDR2 sequences are MNHEY and SMNVEV (reference sequence). The CDR3 has 17 amino acids. The CDR3 DNA is TGTGCCAGCAGTTTACCAACAGGGGGCGGCTCGAACACTGAAGCTTTCTTT. Its translation: CASSLPTGGGSNTEAFF.

V gene TRBV5-4 combines with J gene TRBJ1-2; D is unclear. The CDR3 has 14 amino acids. Looked up from germline, CDR1 is SGHNT and CDR2 is YYREEE (reference sequence). V lost 0 bases, J lost 4 bases, and 10 bases lay in between. The CDR3 protein is CASSLASPGYGYTF. The CDR3 region has the DNA TGTGCCAGCAGCTTGGCCTCGCCAGGCTATGGCTACACCTTC.

This chain's CDR3 is CASSLNRQETQYF. The DNA of the CDR3 is TGCGCCAGCAGCTTAAACAGACAAGAGACCCAGTACTTC. V and J are TRBV5-1 and TRBJ2-5; D is unresolved. The CDR3 covers 13 residues. Trimming stripped 2 bases from V and 2 bases from J, with 7 bases between. In germline, CDR1 is SGHRS, CDR2 YFSETQ.

V and J are TRBV20-1 and TRBJ2-3, with a tentative D call TRBD2 (6 bases). The CDR3 has 11 residues. Trimming cost V 8 bases and J 3 bases, with 9 bases left between them. Germline CDR1 reads DFQATT; CDR2 reads SNEGSKA (reference sequence). DNA for the CDR3: TGCAGTCCGGGAGAAACAGATACGCAGTATTTT. Its translation: CSPGETDTQYF.

This clone occurred once. CDR3 region: CASSVADAGQGFTEAFF. The CDR3 DNA sequence: TGTGCCAGCAGCGTAGCTGACGCGGGACAGGGATTTACTGAAGCTTTCTTT. The chain carries TRBV9 and TRBJ1-1, with 9 bases matching TRBD1. V dropped 0 bases and J dropped 5; count of bases not matched to a gene: 11. Germline V gives CDR1 SGDLS, CDR2 YYNGEE. This CDR3 contains 17 residues.

V and J are TRBV2 and TRBJ1-5; possible D gene TRBD1, 5 bases. V gave up 4 bases and J gave up 4 bases, with 11 bases separating them. Germline values: CDR1 SNHLY, CDR2 FYNNEI. This CDR3 is built from 14 residues. CDR3 DNA: TGTGCCAGCAGTGGCTCAGGGATTAATCAGCCCCAGCATTTT. It encodes CASSGSGINQPQHF.

As DNA, the CDR3 is TGTGCCAGCAGTTTAGGTAGGGGCGGCTATGGCTACACCTTC. Protein product: CASSLGRGGYGYTF. This chain joins TRBV28 and TRBJ1-2; TRBD1 is a possible D gene (5 bases). CDR3 size: 14 residues. Trimming took off 2 bases at V and 4 bases at J, with 11 bases between the two ends. Germline V lookup: CDR1 MDHEN, CDR2 SYDVKM.

CDR3 sequence reads: CASSVASTGNTEAFF. CDR3 DNA sequence: TGTGCCAGCAGCGTAGCTTCGACGGGTAACACTGAAGCTTTCTTT. The chain employs TRBV9 and TRBJ1-1; no firm D call. V was cut by 0 bases and J by 2 bases, with 11 bases left in between. The CDR3 extends over 15 amino acids. CDR1 SGDLS and CDR2 YYNGEE come from the germline V gene.

The genes are TRBV6-5 and TRBJ1-2; tentatively, D is TRBD1 (6 bases). The V end was cut by 1 base, the J end by 3 bases, with 12 bases between. Germline V gene lookup returns CDR1 MNHEY and CDR2 SVGAGI. This CDR3 has 15 amino acids. In DNA, the CDR3 is TGTGCCAGCAGTTACTACCAGGACAGTGACTATGGCTACACCTTC. Its protein product is CASSYYQDSDYGYTF.

V is TRBV5-1 and J is TRBJ2-1, with 7 bases that match TRBD2. Trimming cost V 0 bases and J 3 bases; bases outside gene matches: 3. Germline V gene data show CDR1 as SGHRS and CDR2 as YFSETQ. The CDR3 loop spans 15 amino acids. DNA for the CDR3: TGCGCCAGCAGCTTGGAATTAGCGGGCTACAATGAGCAGTTCTTC. Translated, it gives CASSLELAGYNEQFF.

As regards this clone: Other DNA sequences from this sample encode an identical CDR3 as well. J is TRBJ2-5 and V is TRBV9; 9 nucleotides line up with TRBD1. This CDR3 comprises 14 residues. Germline loops: CDR1 SGDLS, CDR2 YYNGEE. The trim removed 3 bases at V and 3 bases at J, leaving 3 bases unmatched. The DNA for the CDR3 is TGTGCCAGCAGCGCTTGGACAGGGGAAGAGACCCAGTACTTC. It is translated as CASSAWTGEETQYF.

In the case of this clone: A read error may account for a junction end that differs from germline. The chain carries TRBV2 and TRBJ2-1; 8 nucleotides line up with TRBD2. Germline CDR1 and CDR2: SNHLY and FYNNEI. The CDR3 has 15 amino acids. The CDR3 sequence: CASSEEGLGDNKQFF. CDR3 nucleotide sequence: TGTGCCAGCAGTGAAGAGGGACTAGGGGACAATAAGCAGTTCTTC.

In its sample, this clone was seen a few times. The chain couples TRBV12-5 to TRBJ2-1; D remains unclear. The germline V gene encodes CDR1 LGHNT and CDR2 FRNRAP. V was shortened by 2 bases and J by 1 base, with 6 bases between the two germline ends. The CDR3 sequence is 14 residues long. The CDR3 DNA is TGTGCTAGTGGTTTGTCCTCGTCCTACAATGAGCAGTTCTTC. Translated: CASGLSSSYNEQFF.

In its sample, this clone was seen a few times. This chain connects TRBV11-3 to TRBJ2-3; 7 bases line up with TRBD2. The CDR3 runs to 16 residues. With 1 base clipped from V and 4 bases from J, the junction kept 8 bases outside the gene matches. Germline V gene data show CDR1 as SGHNT and CDR2 as YENEEA. CDR3: CASSLGGWGGADTQYF. The DNA for the CDR3 is TGTGCCAGCAGCTTAGGAGGCTGGGGGGGGGCAGATACGCAGTATTTT.

The chain couples TRBV30 to TRBJ1-1, with 10 positions matching TRBD1. This CDR3 region has 13 residues. Per the germline V gene, CDR1 is GTSNPN and CDR2 is SVGIG (reference sequence). Trimming at V came to 2 bases and at J to 14 bases, leaving 11 bases not matched to a gene. As DNA, the CDR3 is TGTGCCTGGAGTTCAGTACCGGGACAGGGGAACTTCTTT. Its protein is CAWSSVPGQGNFF.

The chain couples TRBV28 to TRBJ2-3, with D maybe TRBD2 (5 bases). The CDR3 contains 14 residues. The germline gives CDR1 MDHEN, CDR2 SYDVKM. Trimming pared 2 bases from V and 3 bases from J, leaving 9 bases between. CDR3 bases: TGTGCCAGCAGTTTACTAGCCGGGACAGATACGCAGTATTTT. Translating it yields CASSLLAGTDTQYF. Supplemented by reference TRBV28 and TRBJ2-3, the full variable domain reads DVKVTQSSRYLVKRTGEKVFLECVQDMDHENMFWYRQDPGLGLRLIYFSYDVKMKEKGDIPEGYSVSREKKERFSLILESASTNQTSMYLCASSLLAGTDTQYFGPGTRLTVL.

V gene TRBV7-6 combines with J gene TRBJ2-1; 8 bases agree with TRBD2. V gave up 2 bases and J gave up 7 bases; unmatched junction bases: 7. This CDR3 comprises 15 residues. The germline CDR1 and CDR2 sequences are SGHVS and FNYEAQ. The CDR3 DNA follows: TGTGCCAGCAGCTTATGGACGGGAGGGCCTAATGAGCAGTTCTTC. As protein: CASSLWTGGPNEQFF.

Comment on this clone: Germline and junction disagree at one end, which may indicate a read error. For the CDR3, the DNA is TGTGCCGGCAGCTTGTCGGACAGTCAAGGAGGCACTGAAGCTTTCTTT. Protein product: CAGSLSDSQGGTEAFF. The chain has TRBV5-4 and TRBJ1-1; a weak D match, TRBD1 (6 bases). CDR3 length: 16 residues. Germline values: CDR1 SGHNT, CDR2 YYREEE (reference sequence).